This T cell receptor (beta chain) was recorded in a study of T cell repertoires in cytomegalovirus infection. Study-level background: Matching HLA type and CMV infection were both indicated by public TCR beta signatures. Study results and limitations: The response measured ex vivo was dominated by TCR beta clonotypes (HLA-C-restricted and CMV-specific). People with CMV and the relevant HLA were identified by cumulative public TCR beta family frequency.

The germline gives CDR1 SGHTA, CDR2 FQGNSA. The CDR3 totals 12 residues. V shed 5 bases and J shed 1 base, with 4 bases lying between them. As regards this clonotype: Its antigen remains unknown.

TCRdb passed the reads through MiXCR, listing each CDR3 protein once. The sample shows about 5,500 distinct CDR3 sequences, around 50% of them seen only once. Sequences were obtained from PBMCs, sequenced either directly or after in vitro stimulation (not recorded which). This sequence was found in a human donor in good health (CMV status not recorded). Some clones in this sample may be carry-over from other donors' samples. V and J are TRBV7-2 and TRBJ2-3; no clear D gene. DNA of the CDR3: TGTGCCAGCAGCGGGGGCACAGATACGCAGTATTTT. Protein product: CASSGGTDTQYF.